The 22 T cell receptor beta chains below were found in one sample sequenced in a study of T cell repertoires in cytomegalovirus infection. TCRdb recomputed calls from the reads with MiXCR, one row per CDR3 protein. The sample shows around 310,000 distinct CDR3 sequences, roughly 15% of them seen only once. Sequenced sample: PBMCs. The origin of the receptors is a human donor in good health (CMV status not recorded). Some clones in this sample may be carry-over from other donors' samples.

In its sample, this clonotype was seen many times. The rearrangement links TRBV12-3 or TRBV12-4 to TRBJ2-2; D is undetermined. The CDR3 loop spans 15 amino acids. V shed 4 bases and J shed 1 base, with 10 bases lying between them. CDR3 in amino acids: CASSCAPKNTGELFF. The CDR3 nucleotides are TGTGCCAGCAGTTGTGCCCCCAAGAACACCGGGGAGCTGTTTTTT.

In its sample, this clonotype was seen many times. The chain uses TRBV11-2 and TRBJ2-1, with 7 bases that match TRBD2. CDR1 SGHAT and CDR2 FQNNGV come from the germline V gene. The trim removed 4 bases at V and 9 bases at J, leaving 6 bases unmatched. The CDR3 is made up of 13 amino acids. The CDR3: CASSSLTSTEQFF. The CDR3 DNA reads TGTGCCAGCAGCTCCCTGACTAGCACTGAGCAGTTCTTC. The entire variable domain, with the rest obtained from reference TRBV11-2 and TRBJ2-1, is as follows: EAGVAQSPRYKIIEKRQSVAFWCNPISGHATLYWYQQILGQGPKLLIQFQNNGVVDDSQLPKDRFSAERLKGVDSTLKIQPAKLEDSAVYLCASSSLTSTEQFFGPGTRLTVL.

This clonotype was seen repeatedly, ten times or more. This chain connects TRBV10-3 to TRBJ1-5, with 7 nucleotides matching TRBD1. With V trimmed by 4 bases and J by 4 bases, 4 bases remained unmatched. This CDR3 contains 14 residues. The germline V gene encodes CDR1 ENHRY and CDR2 SYGVKD. DNA of the CDR3: TGTGCCATCAGTGGGACAGGCTCTAATCAGCCCCAGCATTTT. Its protein product is CAISGTGSNQPQHF.

This clonotype occurred a few times. The chain joins TRBV7-6 to TRBJ2-1, with 7 bases aligning to TRBD2. J was trimmed by 5 bases and V by 2 bases; bases with no gene match: 18. The CDR3 totals 19 residues. The V gene's germline CDR1 is SGHVS and CDR2 FNYEAQ. CDR3 in amino acids: CASSLLPSVSGFRDNEQFF. The CDR3, as DNA: TGTGCCAGCAGCTTATTACCCAGCGTTAGCGGGTTCCGTGACAATGAGCAGTTCTTC.

This clonotype was counted only a few times. The rearrangement links TRBV19 to TRBJ1-1, with D possibly TRBD1 on 5 matching bases. The CDR3 has 14 residues. CDR1 and CDR2 from the germline V gene are LNHDA and SQIVND (reference sequence). V lost 3 bases, J lost 11 bases, and 19 bases lay in between. The CDR3 spells CASSMAGDLLGAFF. DNA of the CDR3: TGTGCCAGTAGTATGGCGGGGGATCTTCTCGGGGCTTTCTTT.

The chain joins TRBV6-2 or TRBV6-3 to TRBJ1-5, with D perhaps matching TRBD1 (6 bases). Germline values: CDR1 MNHEY, CDR2 SVGEGT. V was shortened by 6 bases and J by 9 bases, with 12 bases between the two germline ends. The CDR3 contains 12 residues. The CDR3 region has the DNA TGTGCCAGCAGCCAGACAGGAAGGCCCCAGCATTTT. Encoded protein: CASSQTGRPQHF.

The chain joins TRBV6-2 or TRBV6-3 to TRBJ1-2; TRBD1 matches 7 bases. CDR1 is MNHEY, CDR2 SVGEGT, per germline. J gave up 2 bases and V 2 bases, and 5 bases lay outside the gene matches. CDR3 length: 15 residues. CDR3: CASSYPMDRNYGYTF. The CDR3 nucleotides read TGTGCCAGCAGTTACCCCATGGACAGGAACTATGGCTACACCTTC.

CDR3 loop: CASSYHRTGAGELFF. The DNA for the CDR3 is TGTGCCAGCAGCTACCACAGGACAGGCGCCGGGGAGCTGTTTTTT. The chain combines TRBV7-9 with TRBJ2-2; 7 bases align to TRBD1. V trimming: 4 bases; J trimming: 6 bases; junction bases outside the gene matches: 8. There are 15 residues in the CDR3. Germline CDR1 reads SEHNR; CDR2 reads FQNEAQ (reference sequence).

The chain couples TRBV11-2 to TRBJ1-2; TRBD1 is a possible D gene (5 bases). The CDR3 extends over 13 amino acids. Between the trimmed V and J ends, which lost 5 bases and 6 bases, there was a span of 13 bases. Germline loops: CDR1 SGHAT, CDR2 FQNNGV. CDR3 residues: CASSPGVENGYTF. The CDR3 bases are TGTGCCAGCAGCCCGGGGGTGGAGAATGGCTACACCTTC.

The rearrangement uses TRBV20-1 and TRBJ2-7, with TRBD1 matching over 7 bases. Germline CDR1 reads DFQATT; CDR2 reads SNEGSKA (reference sequence). There are 11 residues in the CDR3. The ends lost 6 bases at V and 3 bases at J; junction bases unmatched: 2. The CDR3 sequence: CSAGQHYEQYF. The CDR3 region has the DNA TGCAGTGCGGGACAGCACTACGAGCAGTACTTC.

This clonotype was seen repeatedly, ten times or more. This chain connects TRBV7-2 to TRBJ1-4; D possibly corresponds to TRBD1 (5 bases). Germline CDR1 is SGHTA and CDR2 is FQGNSA. The CDR3 covers 14 residues. V lost 5 bases and J lost 8, with 15 bases in between. CDR3 in DNA: TGTGCCAGCAGCCCGGGGCGCGGGTGGGAAAAACTGTTTTTT. It specifies CASSPGRGWEKLFF.

Worth noting for this clonotype: A much bigger clone sits one base away, suggesting this may be a read error. It is likely a read error, because the conserved phenylalanine at the end of the CDR3 is missing. This rearrangement joins TRBV12-3 or TRBV12-4 to TRBJ1-3; D not certain. V was cut by 3 bases and J by 0 bases, with 9 bases left in between. CDR3 length: 15 amino acids. The CDR3 DNA follows: TGTGCCAGCAGTTTTGGCAGTTTCTCTGGAAACACCATATATTGT. This sequence encodes CASSFGSFSGNTIYC.

This clonotype was found many times. V is TRBV7-2 and J is TRBJ2-4; TRBD1 might be the D (5 bases). Trimming stripped 5 bases from V and 1 base from J, with 15 bases between. CDR1 is SGHTA, CDR2 FQGNSA, per germline. The CDR3 sequence is 16 residues long. As DNA, the CDR3 is TGTGCCAGCAGCCTCCGGGCAGGGTTGGCCAAAAACATTCAGTACTTC. It codes for CASSLRAGLAKNIQYF.

This clonotype was counted many times. This chain links TRBV6-2 or TRBV6-3 with TRBJ2-7, with 11 bases identical to TRBD1. Germline assignment: CDR1 MNHEY and CDR2 SVGEGT. J lost 6 bases, V lost 5 bases, and 9 bases had no gene match. The CDR3 extends over 15 amino acids. The CDR3 sequence: CASSRTGGIVSEQYF. The CDR3 DNA follows: TGTGCCAGCAGTAGGACAGGGGGCATAGTTTCCGAGCAGTACTTC.

Only a few counts were recorded for this clonotype. The CDR3 protein is CASSMRRQINQPQHF. The CDR3 coding sequence is TGTGCCAGTAGTATGAGAAGGCAGATAAATCAGCCCCAGCATTTT. The chain has TRBV19 and TRBJ1-5; D uncertain. Germline loops: CDR1 LNHDA, CDR2 SQIVND (reference sequence). CDR3 length equals 15 residues. The V end lost 3 bases, the J end lost 4 bases, and 13 bases lay between the germline ends.

The DNA for the CDR3 is TGTGCCAGCCCGGCCCCAGGGAGAGGGACTGAAGCTTTCTTT. Translated: CASPAPGRGTEAFF. This chain uses TRBV28 with TRBJ1-1, with a weak D call TRBD1 (5 bases). Deletions cut 8 bases from V and 5 bases from J, with 18 bases between. The CDR3 has 14 amino acids. Germline V lookup: CDR1 MDHEN, CDR2 SYDVKM.

The J gene is TRBJ2-1, the V gene TRBV3-1; D call uncertain. Looked up from germline, CDR1 is LGHDT and CDR2 is YNNKEL (reference sequence). V lost 0 bases, J lost 5 bases, and 8 bases lay in between. This CDR3 is 14 amino acids long. The CDR3 loop is CASSQEDFHNEQFF. The DNA of the CDR3 is TGTGCCAGCAGCCAAGAGGATTTCCACAATGAGCAGTTCTTC.

The table lists this clonotype with many counts. The V call is TRBV6-6, the J call TRBJ2-7; TRBD1 or TRBD2 may be the D gene (5 bases each). Germline CDR1 MNHNY, CDR2 SVGAGI (reference sequence). Trimming removed 6 bases from V and 4 bases from J, with 25 bases in between. The CDR3 length is 17 residues. The CDR3 nucleotides read TGTGCCAGCAGCACGGGACGCCTGAGGGGAAATGAGTACGAGCAGTACTTC. Residues: CASSTGRLRGNEYEQYF.

This clonotype was seen repeatedly, ten times or more. The chain couples TRBV7-6 to TRBJ2-5; 8 nucleotides align to TRBD2. This CDR3 region has 20 residues. Per the germline V gene, CDR1 is SGHVS and CDR2 is FNYEAQ. The ends lost 2 bases at V and 7 bases at J; junction bases unmatched: 24. CDR3 DNA: TGTGCCAGCAGCTTACGGGGCGTGGGGTCTAGCGGGCTTCCCGGCGGGACCCAGTACTTC. Its protein is CASSLRGVGSSGLPGGTQYF.

The rearrangement uses TRBV7-2 and TRBJ1-2; 8 bases are shared with TRBD1. This CDR3 has 15 residues. Germline trimming cut 1 base from V and 5 bases from J; bases unmatched to any gene: 6. CDR1 is SGHTA, CDR2 FQGNSA, per germline. The CDR3 sequence: CASSLGVDRGYGYTF. DNA for the CDR3: TGTGCCAGCAGCTTAGGGGTAGACAGGGGTTATGGCTACACCTTC.

Many counts were recorded for this clonotype. This chain joins TRBV28 and TRBJ1-4; possible D gene TRBD1, 5 bases. Germline CDR1 is MDHEN and CDR2 is SYDVKM. V was trimmed by 8 bases and J by 4 bases, leaving 20 bases between them. The CDR3 length is 16 residues. The CDR3 sequence: CASYRRTPGGNEKLFF. In DNA, the CDR3 is TGTGCCAGCTATAGGAGGACGCCTGGGGGTAATGAAAAACTGTTTTTT.

The V and J genes are TRBV6-5 and TRBJ1-3; maybe TRBD1 (6 bases). The germline V and J ends were trimmed by 0 bases and 1 base, with 13 bases remaining between them. The CDR3 extends over 17 amino acids. The germline V gene encodes CDR1 MNHEY and CDR2 SVGAGI. The CDR3 reads CASSYSFWGASGNTIYF. DNA for the CDR3: TGTGCCAGCAGTTACTCTTTTTGGGGGGCGTCTGGAAACACCATATATTTT.